The TCR beta chain under discussion was sequenced for a study of cytomegalovirus exposure and HLA in healthy donors. PCR was performed using 60 Vbeta and 13 Jbeta primers. The assay was immunoSEQ multiplex PCR, and TCRdb's table has in-frame clones only and misses some. The sample has roughly 100,000 clones, over 70% seen once. The CDR3 length is 13 residues. Trimming took 5 bases from V and 7 from J, leaving 15 bases between them. Looked up from germline, CDR1 is SGHTA and CDR2 is FQGNSA. The clonotype was recovered from a male donor in good health and CMV-seropositive. The gene calls are TRBV7-2 and TRBJ2-7; TRBD2 might be the D (5 bases). The sequencing input was PBMCs. The CDR3 loop is CASSRGLRREQYF. CDR3 bases: TGTGCCAGCAGCCGAGGACTGAGACGGGAGCAGTACTTC.